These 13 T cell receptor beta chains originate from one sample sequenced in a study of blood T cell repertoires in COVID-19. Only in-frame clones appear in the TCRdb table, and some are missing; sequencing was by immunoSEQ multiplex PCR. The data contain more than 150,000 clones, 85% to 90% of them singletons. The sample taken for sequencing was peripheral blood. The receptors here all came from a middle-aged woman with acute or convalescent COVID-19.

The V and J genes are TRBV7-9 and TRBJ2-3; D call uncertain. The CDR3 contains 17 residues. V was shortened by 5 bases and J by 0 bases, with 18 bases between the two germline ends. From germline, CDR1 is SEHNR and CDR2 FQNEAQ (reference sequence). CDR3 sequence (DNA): TGTGCCAGCAGCCGCTTTGTGCTAGACTTAAGCACAGATACGCAGTATTTT. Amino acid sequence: CASSRFVLDLSTDTQYF.

Here the CDR3 reads CASSVGPSGELFF. The CDR3 nucleotides read TGTGCCAGCAGCGTTGGGCCCTCCGGGGAGCTGTTTTTT. This sequence joins TRBV9 and TRBJ2-2; no clear D. The V end was cut by 2 bases, the J end by 6 bases, with 8 bases between. CDR3 length: 13 residues. CDR1 and CDR2 (germline): SGDLS, YYNGEE.

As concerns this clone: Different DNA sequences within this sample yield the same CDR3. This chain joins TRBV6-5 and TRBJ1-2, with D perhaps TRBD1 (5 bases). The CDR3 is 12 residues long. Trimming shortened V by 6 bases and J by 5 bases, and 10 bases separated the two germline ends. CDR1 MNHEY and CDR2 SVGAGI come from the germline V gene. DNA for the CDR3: TGTGCCAGCAGAGACAGCCTGTATGGCTACACCTTC. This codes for CASRDSLYGYTF.

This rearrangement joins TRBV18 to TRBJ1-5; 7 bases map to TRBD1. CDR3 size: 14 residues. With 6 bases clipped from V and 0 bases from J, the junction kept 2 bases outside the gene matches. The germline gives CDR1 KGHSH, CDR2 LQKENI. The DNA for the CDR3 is TGTGCCAGCTCCGGGACAGATAGCAATCAGCCCCAGCATTTT. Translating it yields CASSGTDSNQPQHF.

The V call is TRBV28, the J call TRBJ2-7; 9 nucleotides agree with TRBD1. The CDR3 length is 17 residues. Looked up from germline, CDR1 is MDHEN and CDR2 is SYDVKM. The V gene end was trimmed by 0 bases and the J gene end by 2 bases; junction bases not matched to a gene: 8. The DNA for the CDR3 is TGTGCCAGCAGTTTATGGGAGGGACAGGGTAGTACCTACGAGCAGTACTTC. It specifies CASSLWEGQGSTYEQYF.

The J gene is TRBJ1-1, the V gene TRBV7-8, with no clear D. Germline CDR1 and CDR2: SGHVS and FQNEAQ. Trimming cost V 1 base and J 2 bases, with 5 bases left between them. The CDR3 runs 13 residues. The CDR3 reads CASSLGQNTEAFF. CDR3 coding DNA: TGTGCCAGCAGCTTAGGGCAAAACACTGAAGCTTTCTTT.

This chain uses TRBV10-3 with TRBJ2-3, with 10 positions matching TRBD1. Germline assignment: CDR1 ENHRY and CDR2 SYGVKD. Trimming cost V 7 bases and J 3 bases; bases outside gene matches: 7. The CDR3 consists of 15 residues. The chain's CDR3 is CAITPGQGFTDTQYF. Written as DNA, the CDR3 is TGTGCCATCACGCCGGGACAGGGGTTTACAGATACGCAGTATTTT.

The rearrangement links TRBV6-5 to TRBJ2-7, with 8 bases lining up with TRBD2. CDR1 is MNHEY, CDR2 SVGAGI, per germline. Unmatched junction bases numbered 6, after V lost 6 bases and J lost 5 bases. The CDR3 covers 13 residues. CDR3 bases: TGTGCCAGCAGCTGGACTAGCTTTAACGAGCAGTACTTC. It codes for CASSWTSFNEQYF.

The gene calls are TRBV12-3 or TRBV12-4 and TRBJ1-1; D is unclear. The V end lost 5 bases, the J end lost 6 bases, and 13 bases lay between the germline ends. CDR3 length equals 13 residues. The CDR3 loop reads CASSAQINSEAFF. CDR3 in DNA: TGTGCCAGCAGTGCACAGATAAATTCTGAAGCTTTCTTT.

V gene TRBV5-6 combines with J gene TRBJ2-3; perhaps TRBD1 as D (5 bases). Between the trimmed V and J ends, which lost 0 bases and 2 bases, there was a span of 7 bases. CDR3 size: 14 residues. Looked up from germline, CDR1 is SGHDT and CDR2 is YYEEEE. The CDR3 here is CASSLGGLTDTQYF. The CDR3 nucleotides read TGTGCCAGCAGCTTGGGGGGCCTCACAGATACGCAGTATTTT. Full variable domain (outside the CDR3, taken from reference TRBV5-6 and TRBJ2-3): DAGVTQSPTHLIKTRGQQVTLRCSPKSGHDTVSWYQQALGQGPQFIFQYYEEEERQRGNFPDRFSGHQFPNYSSELNVNALLLGDSALYLCASSLGGLTDTQYFGPGTRLTVL.

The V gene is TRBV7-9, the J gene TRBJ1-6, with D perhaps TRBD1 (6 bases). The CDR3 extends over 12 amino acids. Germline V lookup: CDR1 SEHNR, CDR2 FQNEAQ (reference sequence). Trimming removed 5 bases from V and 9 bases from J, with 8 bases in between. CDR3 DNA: TGTGCCAGCAGCCCAGGGGTTTCACCCCTCCACTTT. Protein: CASSPGVSPLHF. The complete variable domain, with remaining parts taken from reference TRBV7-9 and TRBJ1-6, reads DTGVSQNPRHKITKRGQNVTFRCDPISEHNRLYWYRQTLGQGPEFLTYFQNEAQLEKSRLLSDRFSAERPKGSFSTLEIQRTEQGDSAMYLCASSPGVSPLHFGNGTRLTVT.

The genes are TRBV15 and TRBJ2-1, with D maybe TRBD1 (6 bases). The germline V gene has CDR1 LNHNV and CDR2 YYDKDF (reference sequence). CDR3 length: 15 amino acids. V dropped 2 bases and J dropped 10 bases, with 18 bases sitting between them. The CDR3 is CATSRPGTRSPEQFF. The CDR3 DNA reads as TGTGCCACCAGCAGACCCGGGACAAGGTCCCCGGAGCAGTTCTTC. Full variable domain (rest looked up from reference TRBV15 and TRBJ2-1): DAMVIQNPRYQVTQFGKPVTLSCSQTLNHNVMYWYQQKSSQAPKLLFHYYDKDFNNEADTPDNFQSRRPNTSFCFLDIRSPGLGDTAMYLCATSRPGTRSPEQFFGPGTRLTVL.

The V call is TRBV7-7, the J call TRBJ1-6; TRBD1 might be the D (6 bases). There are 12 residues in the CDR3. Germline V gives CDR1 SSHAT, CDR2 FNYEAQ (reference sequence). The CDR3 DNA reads TGTGCTTACGGGACAAATAATTCACCCCTCCACTTT. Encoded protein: CAYGTNNSPLHF.